The table lists the clone carrying this T cell receptor (beta chain) with a few counts. The antigen is undetermined. This record comes from a study of T-cell reconstitution after alpha-beta-depleted transplantation in children. Overall study findings and caveats: About two months after transplant, alpha-beta T cells reportedly came from several hundred expanded graft clones. Elevated TCRbeta diversity at day 60 was traced, in some patients, to surviving recipient T cells and thymic progenitors. T-cell counts and diversity at one year post-transplant came mainly from newly produced T cells.

A TCRbeta library incorporating unique molecular identifiers was prepared. TCRdb analysed the PCR reads with MiXCR anew, one entry per CDR3 protein. The table shows some 830,000 distinct CDR3 sequences, with about 16% occurring only once. The sequence derives from a male patient aged 5 to 17 who had a stem cell transplant for acute lymphoblastic leukemia, so the T cells may come from the graft donor. The source was PBMCs, mostly from graft donor cells, collected 360 days after TCRalphabeta/CD19-depleted stem cell transplant.

CDR3: CASIAGGLNEQFF. The CDR3 nucleotides are TGTGCCAGCATCGCGGGAGGGCTTAATGAGCAGTTCTTC. The chain employs TRBV12-3 or TRBV12-4 and TRBJ2-1, with 9 bases that match TRBD2. This CDR3 comprises 13 residues. With 7 bases clipped from V and 7 bases from J, the junction kept 5 bases outside the gene matches.